One sample yielded the 32 T cell receptor beta chains listed below, sequenced in a study of Graves' ophthalmopathy and Graves' hyperthyroidism. Transcripts of RNA were the source for amplifying TCR beta CDR3 regions. First-round RT-PCR employed HTBI primers, with a second-round multiplex PCR after it. TCRdb redid the calling of the multiplex PCR reads with MiXCR, one entry per CDR3 protein. The sample consists of around 340,000 distinct CDR3 sequences, 17% of them appearing once. The sample taken for sequencing was peripheral blood. These receptors were obtained from an adult man with Graves' ophthalmopathy.

This clonotype has a count of ten or more. This clone may be a read error of a much larger clone one base away. The chain has TRBV9 and TRBJ1-1; 9 bases are shared with TRBD1. Germline lookup yields CDR1 SGDLS and CDR2 YYNGEE. CDR3 length: 13 residues. The V and J ends lost 5 bases and 5 bases, in that order; junction bases with no gene match: 4. In DNA form, the CDR3 reads TGTGCCAGCAGTCGGACAGGGGCAACTGAAGCTTTCTTT. Encoded protein: CASSRTGATEAFF.

In the case of this clonotype: A much bigger clone sits one base away, suggesting this may be a read error. Likely a read error: the CDR3 ends without its conserved phenylalanine or tryptophan. V usage is TRBV2 and J usage is TRBJ2-7; 10 nucleotides align to TRBD2. Trimming took 6 bases from V and 6 from J; bases not matched to a gene: 8. The germline CDR1 and CDR2 sequences are SNHLY and FYNNEI. This CDR3 region has 14 residues. Here the CDR3 reads CASSSGRVECEQYS. The CDR3 region has the DNA TGTGCCAGCAGCAGCGGGAGGGTTGAGTGCGAGCAGTACTCC.

This clonotype was observed a few times. This sequence joins TRBV18 and TRBJ1-1, with TRBD1 as a possible D gene (6 bases). V lost 4 bases, J lost 11 bases, and 17 bases lay in between. The CDR3 sequence is 13 residues long. CDR1 is KGHSH and CDR2 is LQKENI in the germline V gene. This chain's CDR3 is CASSLGKGDRAFF. CDR3 bases: TGTGCCAGCTCACTAGGGAAGGGGGACCGGGCTTTCTTT.

This clonotype was observed at least ten times. CDR3 coding DNA: TGTGCCAGCGGGAATGGAGAAAGCAATCAGCCCCAGCATTTT. This sequence encodes CASGNGESNQPQHF. The chain employs TRBV6-1 and TRBJ1-5; no clear D gene. Germline assignment: CDR1 MNHNS and CDR2 SASEGT. V lost 8 bases and J lost 1, with 12 bases in between. This CDR3 is built from 14 residues.

This clonotype was picked up many times. This chain links TRBV11-2 with TRBJ1-1, with no clear D. The CDR3 runs 17 residues. In germline, CDR1 is SGHAT, CDR2 FQNNGV. Trimming shortened V by 0 bases and J by 1 base, and 15 bases separated the two germline ends. The CDR3 loop reads CASSLEGLASSNTEAFF. CDR3 DNA: TGTGCCAGCAGCTTAGAGGGCTTAGCTTCCTCGAACACTGAAGCTTTCTTT.

This clonotype has a count of ten or more. The chain combines TRBV4-1 with TRBJ1-5; D may be TRBD1 (5 bases). Germline V CDR1 and CDR2: MGHRA, YSYEKL. CDR3 size: 15 residues. With 3 bases removed from V and 2 bases from J, the gap between germline ends came to 11 bases. This CDR3 is CASSHHEGGNQPQHF. The CDR3 region has the DNA TGCGCCAGCAGCCATCATGAAGGGGGCAATCAGCCCCAGCATTTT.

There are many counts of this clonotype. This chain links TRBV4-3 with TRBJ1-2; a possible D gene is TRBD1 (5 bases). Per the germline V gene, CDR1 is LGHNA and CDR2 is YSLEER. The CDR3 totals 15 residues. V dropped 0 bases and J dropped 2 bases, with 10 bases sitting between them. In nucleotides, the CDR3 is TGCGCCAGCAGCCAAGACTCGGGGCAGAACTATGGCTACACCTTC. This encodes CASSQDSGQNYGYTF.

This clonotype came up many times. The rearrangement uses TRBV6-1 and TRBJ2-7; possibly TRBD2 for D (6 bases). The CDR3 runs 13 residues. Germline CDR1 MNHNS, CDR2 SASEGT. V lost 1 base to trimming and J lost 6 bases, with 10 bases between them. The CDR3 DNA sequence: TGTGCCAGCAGTGAAGGAGGCGGGACCGAGCAGTACTTC. It translates to CASSEGGGTEQYF.

This clonotype was observed many times. The rearrangement uses TRBV6-2 or TRBV6-3 and TRBJ2-7, with unresolved D. CDR3 length equals 15 residues. V shed 8 bases and J shed 3 bases, with 20 bases lying between them. Germline V lookup: CDR1 MNHEY, CDR2 SVGEGT. The CDR3 region has the DNA TGTGCCAGCCTACCGCAACTCGACCTTTTCTACGAGCAGTACTTC. This sequence encodes CASLPQLDLFYEQYF.

This clonotype was detected many times. The rearrangement uses TRBV7-2 and TRBJ2-5, with 11 bases fitting TRBD2. Germline CDR1 is SGHTA and CDR2 is FQGNSA. The CDR3 is 15 residues long. V was clipped by 4 bases and J by 5 bases; unmatched bases: 6. CDR3 protein: CASSSSGGRGETQYF. CDR3 DNA sequence: TGTGCCAGCAGCTCTAGCGGGGGGAGAGGGGAGACCCAGTACTTC.

This clonotype has at least ten counts. This rearrangement joins TRBV30 to TRBJ1-1; 10 bases match TRBD1. The length of the CDR3 is 14 residues. Germline CDR1 reads GTSNPN; CDR2 reads SVGIG (reference sequence). Trimming cost V 0 bases and J 4 bases; bases outside gene matches: 2. The CDR3 region is CAWSVRDRGTEAFF. CDR3 bases: TGTGCCTGGAGTGTACGGGACAGGGGCACTGAAGCTTTCTTT.

This clonotype occurred a few times. This chain uses TRBV10-3 with TRBJ2-7; D may be TRBD1 (6 bases). Germline assignment: CDR1 ENHRY and CDR2 SYGVKD. Trimming stripped 3 bases from V and 2 bases from J, with 8 bases between. The CDR3 has 13 residues. CDR3 sequence reads: CAISERQAYEQYF. The CDR3 DNA follows: TGTGCCATCAGTGAAAGACAGGCCTACGAGCAGTACTTC.

With regard to this clonotype: Given a much more abundant clone one base away, this may be a read error. The J gene is TRBJ2-7, the V gene TRBV13, with D possibly TRBD2 on 6 matching bases. Trimming shortened V by 5 bases and J by 2 bases, and 16 bases separated the two germline ends. Germline V lookup: CDR1 PRHDT, CDR2 FYEKMQ (reference sequence). This CDR3 is 15 amino acids long. The CDR3 loop reads CASSRLVGETYEQYF. The DNA of the CDR3 is TGTGCCAGCAGCCGACTAGTGGGAGAAACCTACGAGCAGTACTTC.

This clonotype was counted ten times or more. Because the CDR3 is missing its conserved closing phenylalanine or tryptophan, this is likely a read error. The chain joins TRBV7-8 to TRBJ2-5, with 10 bases identical to TRBD2. The CDR3 is made up of 17 amino acids. The trim removed 1 base at V and 5 bases at J, leaving 10 bases unmatched. The germline V gene has CDR1 SGHVS and CDR2 FQNEAQ. As DNA, the CDR3 is TGTGCCAGCAGCTTAGACGTGGGTAGCGGGGGGTACGAGACCCAGTACTCC. Its protein product is CASSLDVGSGGYETQYS.

This clonotype has just one count. This chain connects TRBV25-1 to TRBJ2-2; D is ambiguous. This CDR3 has 14 amino acids. Per germline, CDR1 MGHDK and CDR2 SYGVNS. Trimming took 5 bases from V and 6 from J, leaving 13 bases between them. The chain's CDR3 is CASSLLRGSGELFF. As DNA, the CDR3 is TGTGCCAGCAGTCTATTGCGCGGTTCCGGGGAGCTGTTTTTT. Using reference TRBV25-1 and TRBJ2-2 for the parts outside the CDR3, the full variable domain is EADIYQTPRYLVIGTGKKITLECSQTMGHDKMYWYQQDPGMELHLIHYSYGVNSTEKGDLSSESTVSRIRTEHFPLTLESARPSHTSQYLCASSLLRGSGELFFGEGSRLTVL.

There are a few counts of this clonotype. The chain couples TRBV24-1 to TRBJ2-5, with 10 bases identical to TRBD1. There are 15 residues in the CDR3. Germline V gene data show CDR1 as KGHDR and CDR2 as SFDVKD. The J segment lost 3 bases and the V segment lost 4 bases, leaving 4 bases of the junction unmatched. In DNA form, the CDR3 reads TGTGCCACCAGTGACTATGGGACAGGGGAAGAGACCCAGTACTTC. Its translation is CATSDYGTGEETQYF.

This clonotype was found many times. The chain carries TRBV28 and TRBJ2-7, with TRBD2 as a possible D gene (5 bases). The germline V gene has CDR1 MDHEN and CDR2 SYDVKM. This CDR3 is built from 14 residues. Trimming stripped 5 bases from V and 7 bases from J, with 18 bases between. The CDR3 nucleotides are TGTGCCAGCAGTCCACCGGTGAGGGTGGATGAGCAGTACTTC. This gives the protein CASSPPVRVDEQYF.

This clonotype was found many times. This chain links TRBV6-1 with TRBJ2-7; D possibly corresponds to TRBD1 (6 bases). The germline V gene has CDR1 MNHNS and CDR2 SASEGT. V lost 7 bases to trimming and J lost 4 bases, with 23 bases between them. The CDR3 is 16 residues long. The CDR3 region is CASIGPLQTGRYEQYF. The DNA for the CDR3 is TGTGCCAGCATCGGACCCCTTCAGACAGGCCGATACGAGCAGTACTTC.

The chain has TRBV27 and TRBJ1-2; D not certain. The germline gives CDR1 MNHEY, CDR2 SMNVEV (reference sequence). V shed 2 bases and J shed 7 bases, with 11 bases lying between them. CDR3 length equals 13 residues. In DNA form, the CDR3 reads TGTGCCAGCAGTTTAGCCCGCACGACTGGCTACACCTTC. Protein product: CASSLARTTGYTF.

To note about this clonotype: The junction differs from germline at one of its ends, possibly a read error. This sequence joins TRBV20-1 and TRBJ1-2; D may be TRBD1 (5 bases). The germline V gene encodes CDR1 DFQATT and CDR2 SNEGSKA (reference sequence). The CDR3 contains 15 residues. For the CDR3, the DNA is TGCAGTGCTAGAGATTTCGTGGGGCGCAACTATGGCTACATCTTC. Its translation is CSARDFVGRNYGYIF.

This clonotype was found many times. The chain is built from TRBV7-9 and TRBJ1-1, with 10 bases aligning to TRBD1. The V gene end was trimmed by 4 bases and the J gene end by 4 bases; junction bases not matched to a gene: 6. CDR3 length: 15 amino acids. Germline CDR1 is SEHNR and CDR2 is FQNEAQ (reference sequence). This CDR3 reads CASSSPGQGSTEAFF. CDR3 coding DNA: TGTGCCAGCAGCTCTCCGGGACAGGGGAGCACTGAAGCTTTCTTT. Together with reference TRBV7-9 and TRBJ1-1, the CDR3 gives the full variable domain: DTGVSQNPRHKITKRGQNVTFRCDPISEHNRLYWYRQTLGQGPEFLTYFQNEAQLEKSRLLSDRFSAERPKGSFSTLEIQRTEQGDSAMYLCASSSPGQGSTEAFFGQGTRLTVV.

The sample holds many counts of this clonotype. J is TRBJ2-5 and V is TRBV30, with D unresolved. Per germline, CDR1 GTSNPN and CDR2 SVGIG (reference sequence). The CDR3 spans 14 residues. Trimming took 3 bases from V and 2 from J, leaving 13 bases between them. CDR3 amino acids: CAWRGLGSQETQYF. CDR3 DNA sequence: TGTGCCTGGAGAGGATTGGGATCTCAAGAGACCCAGTACTTC.

The table lists this clonotype with many counts. This rearrangement joins TRBV7-9 to TRBJ2-7, with D uncertain. The CDR3 contains 13 residues. Germline V CDR1 and CDR2: SEHNR, FQNEAQ (reference sequence). V shed 5 bases and J shed 2 bases, with 10 bases lying between them. In DNA, the CDR3 is TGTGCCAGCAGCGCCATTACAGCCTACGAGCAGTACTTC. This sequence encodes CASSAITAYEQYF.

This clonotype has at least ten counts. This chain connects TRBV5-6 to TRBJ1-1, with TRBD1 matching over 7 bases. This CDR3 is built from 14 residues. The trim removed 4 bases at V and 6 bases at J, leaving 9 bases unmatched. The germline CDR1 and CDR2 sequences are SGHDT and YYEEEE. This CDR3 is CASSLTAQGAEAFF. The CDR3 DNA sequence: TGTGCCAGCAGCCTCACGGCGCAGGGGGCTGAAGCTTTCTTT.

The sample holds many counts of this clonotype. CDR3 sequence (DNA): TGTGCCAGCTCACCGGGAGGGGGGAGTCAGCCCCAGCATTTT. Amino acid sequence: CASSPGGGSQPQHF. The chain employs TRBV18 and TRBJ1-5; tentatively, D is TRBD1 (6 bases). V was trimmed by 3 bases and J by 6 bases, leaving 12 bases between them. The CDR3 is made up of 14 amino acids. Germline V gene data show CDR1 as KGHSH and CDR2 as LQKENI.

In this sample, this clonotype turned up many times. The genes are TRBV6-2 or TRBV6-3 and TRBJ2-6; TRBD1 aligns across 7 bases. The length of the CDR3 is 18 residues. CDR1 is MNHEY and CDR2 is SVGEGT in the germline V gene. The V and J ends lost 6 bases and 0 bases, in that order; junction bases with no gene match: 11. The CDR3 is CASSATGWGNSGANVLTF. CDR3 in DNA: TGTGCCAGCAGCGCGACAGGGTGGGGAAACTCTGGGGCCAACGTCCTGACTTTC.

CDR3 protein: CATSGGTSGGYEQYF. The CDR3 DNA is TGTGCCACCAGTGGAGGGACTAGCGGAGGATACGAGCAGTACTTC. The rearrangement links TRBV24-1 to TRBJ2-7; 11 bases are shared with TRBD2. V trimming: 5 bases; J trimming: 4 bases; junction bases outside the gene matches: 6. Germline V gives CDR1 KGHDR, CDR2 SFDVKD. This CDR3 has 15 residues.

This clonotype has at least ten counts. The genes are TRBV6-2 or TRBV6-3 and TRBJ2-5; 8 bases line up with TRBD2. The trim removed 5 bases at V and 4 bases at J, leaving 9 bases unmatched. The germline V gene encodes CDR1 MNHEY and CDR2 SVGEGT. The CDR3 consists of 15 residues. The CDR3 coding sequence is TGTGCCAGCAGTATACTAGCGGCGGACCCAGAGACCCAGTACTTC. This gives the protein CASSILAADPETQYF.

In this sample, this clonotype turned up many times. The chain joins TRBV5-1 to TRBJ1-1, with D possibly being TRBD1 (6 bases). Trimming shortened V by 0 bases and J by 3 bases, and 12 bases separated the two germline ends. The CDR3 is 15 amino acids. Per the germline V gene, CDR1 is SGHRS and CDR2 is YFSETQ. CDR3: CASSLEGGSYTEAFF. In DNA, the CDR3 is TGCGCCAGCAGCTTGGAGGGGGGCTCATACACTGAAGCTTTCTTT.

The sample holds many counts of this clonotype. This chain joins TRBV6-4 and TRBJ2-2; D is possibly TRBD1 or TRBD2 (6 bases each). Germline V gene sequence: CDR1 MRHNA, CDR2 SNTAGT. The CDR3 runs 17 residues. Trimming cost V 5 bases and J 3 bases, with 19 bases left between them. The CDR3 reads CASSSRRGRMDTGELFF. DNA for the CDR3: TGTGCCAGCAGTAGCCGCCGGGGGCGCATGGACACCGGGGAGCTGTTTTTT.

This clonotype came up many times. The chain has TRBV7-9 and TRBJ2-5; no reliable D call. CDR3 length: 14 amino acids. CDR1 SEHNR and CDR2 FQNEAQ come from the germline V gene (reference sequence). V dropped 3 bases and J dropped 2 bases, with 10 bases sitting between them. The CDR3 region has the DNA TGTGCCAGCAGCTTCAATTGGGTACAAGAGACCCAGTACTTC. Translating it yields CASSFNWVQETQYF. The variable domain in full, with the rest retrieved from reference TRBV7-9 and TRBJ2-5, is DTGVSQNPRHKITKRGQNVTFRCDPISEHNRLYWYRQTLGQGPEFLTYFQNEAQLEKSRLLSDRFSAERPKGSFSTLEIQRTEQGDSAMYLCASSFNWVQETQYFGPGTRLLVL.

The CDR3 DNA is TGCGCCAGCAGCCGGATCGACCGGGTAGTCGAGCAGTACTTC. Translation gives CASSRIDRVVEQYF. The chain uses TRBV4-3 and TRBJ2-7, with no clear D. CDR3 length: 14 amino acids. V was cut by 4 bases and J by 6 bases, with 16 bases left in between. CDR1 and CDR2 (germline): LGHNA, YSLEER.